The clone carrying this T cell receptor beta chain has only a few counts. Its specificity is unknown. The sample originates from a study of response to subunit inactivated influenza vaccine. Study-level findings and limits: Few new T cells, the authors suggested, are recruited by each seasonal influenza vaccination.

A single record per CDR3 protein comes from TCRdb applying MiXCR to the RT-PCR reads. Altogether about 650,000 distinct CDR3 sequences are present, 14% being singletons, with the ten largest covering roughly 7.6%. CDR1 and CDR2 from the germline V gene are SGHTA and FQGNSA. The germline V and J ends were trimmed by 5 bases and 4 bases, with 15 bases remaining between them. There are 15 residues in the CDR3. The chain joins TRBV7-2 to TRBJ2-1; possibly TRBD2 for D (6 bases). The starting material was PBMCs from blood, obtained 14 to 15 days before vaccination. This clonotype was obtained from a man aged 45-65 years who received an inactivated influenza vaccine. The CDR3 reads CASSPRRDFYNEQFF. CDR3 coding DNA: TGTGCCAGCAGCCCCCGCCGGGACTTTTACAATGAGCAGTTCTTC.